Each of the 5 T cell receptor beta chains below was sequenced from the same sample in a study of blood T cell repertoires in COVID-19. Sequencing was performed with immunoSEQ multiplex PCR; in TCRdb, only in-frame clones are kept and a portion is missing. The sample shows 250,000 to 300,000 clones, 89% of them seen only once. The sample consisted of PBMCs or T cells enriched from blood (not recorded which). The receptors stem from a woman aged 40 to 55 who had recovered from COVID-19.

This chain connects TRBV6-6 to TRBJ1-1; maybe TRBD1 (5 bases). V lost 4 bases and J lost 4, with 10 bases in between. Germline V CDR1 and CDR2: MNHNY, SVGAGI (reference sequence). The CDR3 consists of 13 residues. This chain's CDR3 is CASSSMGGTEAFF. The CDR3, as DNA: TGTGCCAGCAGTTCTATGGGGGGCACTGAAGCTTTCTTT.

The genes are TRBV5-1 and TRBJ2-1, with 12 bases matching TRBD2. Unmatched junction bases numbered 6, after V lost 1 base and J lost 4 bases. This CDR3 contains 17 residues. CDR1 SGHRS and CDR2 YFSETQ come from the germline V gene. As DNA, the CDR3 is TGCGCCAGCAGCTTGCCGGAGACTAGCGGGAGATACAATGAGCAGTTCTTC. As protein: CASSLPETSGRYNEQFF.

A few counts support this clone. The chain employs TRBV5-1 and TRBJ1-2; TRBD1 matches at 7 bases. J lost 7 bases, V lost 7 bases, and 10 bases had no gene match. Germline assignment: CDR1 SGHRS and CDR2 YFSETQ. This CDR3 is 13 amino acids long. The CDR3 loop reads CASSRTGGPGYTF. In nucleotides, the CDR3 is TGCGCCAGCTCACGGACAGGTGGGCCTGGCTACACCTTC.

CDR3 region: CASSLFGRRSYEQYF. Written as DNA, the CDR3 is TGTGCCAGCAGCTTATTCGGTCGCCGCTCCTACGAGCAGTACTTC. The chain combines TRBV11-3 with TRBJ2-7; D gene unclear. The V gene lost 2 bases and the J gene lost 0 bases, with 11 bases spanning the gap. The germline CDR1 and CDR2 sequences are SGHNT and YENEEA. The CDR3 extends over 15 amino acids. The complete variable domain, with remaining parts taken from reference TRBV11-3 and TRBJ2-7, reads EAGVVQSPRYKIIEKKQPVAFWCNPISGHNTLYWYLQNLGQGPELLIRYENEEAVDDSQLPKDRFSAERLKGVDSTLKIQPAELGDSAVYLCASSLFGRRSYEQYFGPGTRLTVT.

The chain combines TRBV3-1 (or the pseudogene TRBV3-2) with TRBJ1-1, with 7 bases lining up with TRBD1. CDR1 and CDR2 (germline): LGHDT, YNNKEL (reference sequence). The CDR3 runs to 17 residues. Losses at the gene ends were 4 bases for V and 0 bases for J; bases not matched to a gene: 11. CDR3 coding DNA: TGTGCCAGCAGCCCGCATCCAGGGGGAAGCATGAACACTGAAGCTTTCTTT. Amino acid sequence: CASSPHPGGSMNTEAFF.